These T cell receptor beta chains were read from a single sample in a study of post-analysis software for immune sequencing data. Each CDR3 protein gets one entry after TCRdb re-called the PCR reads with MiXCR. The sample has hundreds of thousands of distinct CDR3 sequences; around 47% are singletons. Material: blood. Receptors originate from a girl under 18 with multiple sclerosis. Both conserved end residues are part of each CDR3. The D gene is left open where the match is weak. Clone size is not always given. Where it is, it says once, few, many or a class for expanded clones.

TRBV20-1	NA	NA	TRBJ2-1	TGCAGTGCTGAGGACCAGGATGGTCGGTGGGATCAGAATGAGCAGTTCTTC	CSAEDQDGRWDQNEQFF
TRBV5-1	NA	NA	TRBJ2-1	TGCGCCAGCAGTCAGAGGGGGTACAATGAGCAGTTCTTC	CASSQRGYNEQFF
TRBV10-3	TRBD2	NA	TRBJ2-5	TGTGCCATCAGCGGACTAGCGGCACAAGAGACCCAGTACTTC	CAISGLAAQETQYF
TRBV5-1	NA	few	TRBJ2-3	TGCGCCAGCAGCTTGACGGATACTCACACAGATACGCAGTATTTT	CASSLTDTHTDTQYF
TRBV5-6	NA	NA	TRBJ1-5	TGTGCCAGCAGCCCACAATCTTCTACAGGGAATCAGCCCCAGCATTTT	CASSPQSSTGNQPQHF
TRBV28	NA	NA	TRBJ2-6	TGTGCCAGCCTCCGGGGGCGTGGGGCCAACGTCCTGACTTTC	CASLRGRGANVLTF
TRBV5-4	NA	once	TRBJ1-1	TGTGCCAGCAGACAGTTCGGGAAAGGGAACACTGAAGCTTTCTTT	CASRQFGKGNTEAFF
TRBV7-2	TRBD1	few	TRBJ1-1	TGTGCCAGCAGCTACCAGGGGGCGGCGAACACTGAAGCTTTCTTT	CASSYQGAANTEAFF
TRBV4-1	NA	NA	TRBJ1-6	TGCGCCAGCAGCCAGGAGACAAGTAATTCACCCCTCCACTTT	CASSQETSNSPLHF
TRBV6-6	NA	few	TRBJ1-2	TGTGCCAGCAGACCCCCTGGACAGTCTAACTATGGCTACACCTTC	CASRPPGQSNYGYTF
TRBV5-1	NA	many	TRBJ2-7	TGCGCCAGCAGCTTGGTGGCAGGGGACGAGCAGTACTTC	CASSLVAGDEQYF
TRBV7-9	NA	NA	TRBJ2-6	TGTGCCAGCAGCACTAGGGCTGGGGCCAACGTCCTGACTTTC	CASSTRAGANVLTF
TRBV21-1	NA	NA	TRBJ2-5	TGTGCCAGCACTCGTTCAGAGGCCCAGTACTTC	CASTRSEAQYF
TRBV5-5	NA	NA	TRBJ2-6	TGTGCCAGCAGCTTGGCCCAAGGGGCGGTCGGGTTCTCTGGGGCCAACGTCCTGACTTTC	CASSLAQGAVGFSGANVLTF
TRBV20-1	NA	NA	TRBJ2-7	TGCAGTGCTAGAGATACAACAGCCGAGCAGTACTTC	CSARDTTAEQYF
TRBV20-1	NA	few	TRBJ1-2	TGCAGTGCTAGGCTTGGGGACCCCCTGGACACCTTC	CSARLGDPLDTF
TRBV5-6	TRBD2	NA	TRBJ2-5	TGTGCCAGCAGCACCGGACTAGCGGGAGTCCAAGAGACCCAGTACTTC	CASSTGLAGVQETQYF
TRBV13	TRBD2	NA	TRBJ2-1	TGTGCCAGCAGCTCAAAGGCTAGCGGGAGGGGTTACAATGAGCAGTTCTTC	CASSSKASGRGYNEQFF
TRBV3-1	NA	NA	TRBJ2-6	TGTGCCAGCAGCCAGAGCCACTCTGGGGCCAACGTCCTGACTTTC	CASSQSHSGANVLTF
TRBV7-2	NA	NA	TRBJ2-5	TGTGCCAGCAGCCCCCTCCTCCCAGAGACCCAGTACTTC	CASSPLLPETQYF
TRBV10-3	NA	few	TRBJ2-1	TGTGCCATCAGTCGGGACGGGTACTACAATGAGCAGTTCTTC	CAISRDGYYNEQFF
TRBV20-1	NA	few	TRBJ2-3	TGCAGTGCTAGCCCCAGGTTGGATACGCAGTATTTT	CSASPRLDTQYF
TRBV11-1	TRBD1	few	TRBJ1-2	TGTGCCAGCAAAGATCGGAGTGCTAGAACTGTAGCCGGGACAGGGGCCTATGGCTACACCTTC	CASKDRSARTVAGTGAYGYTF
TRBV6-1	TRBD1	NA	TRBJ1-1	TGTGCCAGCAGTCCCCCGGCCGGGACAGGGGCCGGGGAGAGTGAAGCTTTCTTT	CASSPPAGTGAGESEAFF
TRBV24-1	NA	NA	TRBJ2-1	TGTGCCACCAGTGAGAGGGGGAGGGTAGAGCACAATGAGCAGTTCTTC	CATSERGRVEHNEQFF
TRBV7-9	NA	once	TRBJ1-6	TGTGCCAGCAGCCCTAGGTATTCACCCCTCCACTTT	CASSPRYSPLHF
TRBV2	NA	NA	TRBJ2-4	TGTGCCAGCAGTGCCGGGACAAAAAACATTCAGTACTTC	CASSAGTKNIQYF
TRBV5-1	TRBD2	NA	TRBJ2-1	TGCGCCAGCAGCTTCCCCAGCGGGAATGATGAGCAGTTCTTC	CASSFPSGNDEQFF
TRBV7-9	TRBD2	NA	TRBJ2-7	TGTGCCAGCAGCCTCCAAATCGGGAAGCGGGGGGCCAGCGAGCAGTACTTC	CASSLQIGKRGASEQYF
TRBV5-6	NA	NA	TRBJ2-7	TGTGCCAGCAGCCCTGGCGTCGGGGCCTACGAGCAGTACTTC	CASSPGVGAYEQYF
TRBV6-5	TRBD1	once	TRBJ2-1	TGTGCCAGCAGTTACCGGACAGGGAGCGCCTACAATGAGCAGTTCTTC	CASSYRTGSAYNEQFF
TRBV2	TRBD1	NA	TRBJ2-4	TGTGCCAGCAGTCCCCGGACAGGGGTAAACATTCAGTACTTC	CASSPRTGVNIQYF
TRBV20-1	TRBD2	NA	TRBJ2-5	TGCAGTGCAAAGCGGGGAGGAGAGACCCAGTACTTC	CSAKRGGETQYF
TRBV7-2	NA	NA	TRBJ1-3	TGTGCCAGCAGTCCTGCGGGGGGCACCATATATTTT	CASSPAGGTIYF
TRBV9	NA	few	TRBJ2-5	TGTGCCAGCGGGGGACTTGACGAAGAGACCCAGTACTTC	CASGGLDEETQYF
TRBV18	NA	NA	TRBJ2-7	TGTGCCAGCTCACGTTACAAGGGCTCCTACGAGCAGTACTTC	CASSRYKGSYEQYF
TRBV3-1	NA	NA	TRBJ2-6	TGTGCCAGCAGCCAATCAGAGGGGGCCAACGTCCTGACTTTC	CASSQSEGANVLTF
TRBV4-1	TRBD2	once	TRBJ2-6	TGCGCCAGCAGCCCCGGACTAGCGGGAGGGCCCTACTCTGGGGCCAACGTCCTGACTTTC	CASSPGLAGGPYSGANVLTF
TRBV7-9	NA	NA	TRBJ1-2	TGTGCCAGCAGCGTCGGACTCTATGGCTACACCTTC	CASSVGLYGYTF
TRBV6-2/TRBV6-3	NA	NA	TRBJ2-3	TGTGCCAGCAGTTATAAGCCGCGGGTTACGCAGTATTTT	CASSYKPRVTQYF
TRBV7-3	NA	NA	TRBJ2-1	TGTGCCAGCAGCTCGGAACTGGGCAATGAGCAGTTCTTC	CASSSELGNEQFF
TRBV20-1	TRBD2	few	TRBJ2-3	TGCAGTGCTGGAGCGGGGACCACAGATACGCAGTATTTT	CSAGAGTTDTQYF
TRBV5-1	TRBD2	many	TRBJ2-1	TGCGCCAGCAGCTTGTCGTCTAGCGGCGTCAATGAGCAGTTCTTC	CASSLSSSGVNEQFF
TRBV7-3	NA	NA	TRBJ2-1	TGTGCCAGCAGCTCCGGACTAGAGCAGTTCTTC	CASSSGLEQFF
TRBV5-1	TRBD2	NA	TRBJ2-1	TGCGCCAGCAGCTTGTTGGCGGGAGAGTGGAATGAGCAGTTCTTC	CASSLLAGEWNEQFF
TRBV4-2	NA	NA	TRBJ2-7	TGTGCCAGCAGCCAGGACTTTAGTAGCGGAATCTACGAGCAGTACTTC	CASSQDFSSGIYEQYF
TRBV29-1	NA	few	TRBJ2-3	TGCAGCGTCGAACCGCGGGATTCGGTCACAGATACGCAGTATTTT	CSVEPRDSVTDTQYF